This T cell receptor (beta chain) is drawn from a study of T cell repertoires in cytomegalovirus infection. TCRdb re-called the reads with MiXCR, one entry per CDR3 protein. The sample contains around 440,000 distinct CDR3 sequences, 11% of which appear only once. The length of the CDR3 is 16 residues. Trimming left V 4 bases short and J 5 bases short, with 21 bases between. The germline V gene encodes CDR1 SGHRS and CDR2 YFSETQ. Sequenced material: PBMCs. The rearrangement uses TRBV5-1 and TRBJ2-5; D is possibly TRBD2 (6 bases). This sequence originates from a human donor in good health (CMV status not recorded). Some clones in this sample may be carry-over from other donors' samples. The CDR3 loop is CASSVERGALRETQYF. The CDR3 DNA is TGCGCCAGCAGCGTGGAGCGCGGGGCCCTTAGGGAGACCCAGTACTTC.